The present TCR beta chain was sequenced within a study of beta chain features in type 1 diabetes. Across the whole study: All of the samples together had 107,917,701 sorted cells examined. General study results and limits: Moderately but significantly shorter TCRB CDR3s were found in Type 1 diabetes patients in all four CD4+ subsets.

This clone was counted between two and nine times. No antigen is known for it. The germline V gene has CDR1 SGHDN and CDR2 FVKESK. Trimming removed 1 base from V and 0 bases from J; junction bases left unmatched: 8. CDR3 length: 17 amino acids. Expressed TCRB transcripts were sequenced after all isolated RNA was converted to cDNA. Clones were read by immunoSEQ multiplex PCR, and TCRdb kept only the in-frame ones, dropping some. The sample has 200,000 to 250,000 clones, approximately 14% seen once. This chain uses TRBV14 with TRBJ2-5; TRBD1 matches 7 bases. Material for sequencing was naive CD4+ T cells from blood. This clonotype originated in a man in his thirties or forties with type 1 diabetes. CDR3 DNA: TGTGCCAGCAGCCAAGCGGGCAGGGGGAACTACCAAGAGACCCAGTACTTC. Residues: CASSQAGRGNYQETQYF.